This T cell receptor beta chain emerged from a study of cytomegalovirus exposure and HLA in healthy donors. Study-level results: A missense variant in DCLRE1C was later tied to TCR beta V- and J-gene trimming.

60 Vbeta and 13 Jbeta primers were used in PCR. Some clones are missing from TCRdb's copy, which holds only in-frame ones; the method was immunoSEQ multiplex PCR. The table shows some 110,000 clones, with less than 85% occurring only once. A note on this clone: Its specificity is unknown.

V was pared by 7 bases and J by 0 bases, with 13 bases between. The CDR3 consists of 14 residues. CDR1 MDHEN and CDR2 SYDVKM come from the germline V gene. The rearrangement joins TRBV28 to TRBJ2-7; TRBD1 is a possible D gene (6 bases). Sequencing was done on a sample of PBMCs. This clonotype originated in a man aged 55 to 69 in good health and CMV-seronegative. CDR3 sequence: CASTTGTSSYEQYF. The DNA for the CDR3 is TGTGCCAGCACCACCGGGACATCCTCCTACGAGCAGTACTTC. The complete variable domain, with remaining parts taken from reference TRBV28 and TRBJ2-7, reads DVKVTQSSRYLVKRTGEKVFLECVQDMDHENMFWYRQDPGLGLRLIYFSYDVKMKEKGDIPEGYSVSREKKERFSLILESASTNQTSMYLCASTTGTSSYEQYFGPGTRLTVT.